A single sample is the source of the 16 T cell receptor beta chains below, sequenced in a study of blood T cell repertoires in COVID-19 (TCRdb year 2020). Receptor amplification or capture employed the immunoSEQ multiplex PCR assay. TCRdb holds this immuneACCESS table with in-frame rearrangements only. Some clones are missing; in checked studies, unresolved V genes explain under half, and the rest has no known cause. In all, the sample holds 70,000 or so clones, and more than 75% of those were seen once. The ten largest make up around 47% of the sample. Sequencing input: peripheral blood. These receptors were obtained from a human donor in a cohort sampled during active COVID-19.

The rearrangement joins TRBV19 to TRBJ2-3; 11 bases agree with TRBD2. Germline CDR1 LNHDA, CDR2 SQIVND (reference sequence). With 8 bases clipped from V and 3 bases from J, the junction kept 1 base outside the gene matches. The CDR3 has 13 amino acids. The CDR3: CASRTSGTDTQYF. The DNA for the CDR3 is TGTGCCAGTCGGACTAGCGGGACAGATACGCAGTATTTT.

This clone was counted a few times. The rearrangement uses TRBV28 and TRBJ2-3, with D maybe TRBD2 (6 bases). V gave up 2 bases and J gave up 4 bases, with 22 bases separating them. The CDR3 runs to 18 residues. CDR1 and CDR2 (germline): MDHEN, SYDVKM. The CDR3 DNA follows: TGTGCCAGCAGTTTACGGCGACTCCGGGTCAGCGGGCCAGATACGCAGTATTTT. Translated: CASSLRRLRVSGPDTQYF. The full variable domain, in which reference TRBV28 and TRBJ2-3 provide the parts outside the CDR3, is DVKVTQSSRYLVKRTGEKVFLECVQDMDHENMFWYRQDPGLGLRLIYFSYDVKMKEKGDIPEGYSVSREKKERFSLILESASTNQTSMYLCASSLRRLRVSGPDTQYFGPGTRLTVL.

V gene TRBV5-6 combines with J gene TRBJ2-6, with TRBD1 matching 9 bases. The CDR3 runs to 18 residues. From germline, CDR1 is SGHDT and CDR2 YYEEEE. V trimming: 5 bases; J trimming: 2 bases; junction bases outside the gene matches: 11. CDR3 residues: CASSHRDRALPGANVLTF. The CDR3 nucleotides are TGTGCCAGCAGTCACCGGGACAGGGCTCTCCCTGGGGCCAACGTCCTGACTTTC.

V and J are TRBV5-4 and TRBJ2-5; 8 positions match TRBD1. V dropped 6 bases and J dropped 3; count of bases not matched to a gene: 4. The V gene's germline CDR1 is SGHNT and CDR2 YYREEE (reference sequence). CDR3 size: 13 residues. The CDR3 here is CASKTGGKETQYF. CDR3 DNA sequence: TGTGCCAGCAAAACAGGGGGAAAAGAGACCCAGTACTTC.

This clone showed up just a few times. The CDR3 sequence: CASSVRQGVGETQYF. CDR3 DNA sequence: TGTGCCAGCAGCGTTAGACAGGGGGTTGGGGAGACCCAGTACTTC. The V and J genes are TRBV7-9 and TRBJ2-5; 9 bases fit TRBD1. V dropped 5 bases and J dropped 5; count of bases not matched to a gene: 9. The CDR3 runs 15 residues. CDR1 is SEHNR, CDR2 FQNEAQ, per germline (reference sequence).

The J gene is TRBJ1-5, the V gene TRBV7-9; possibly TRBD1 for D (5 bases). This CDR3 is 15 amino acids long. Germline CDR1 is SEHNR and CDR2 is FQNEAQ (reference sequence). Between the trimmed V and J ends, which lost 1 base and 5 bases, there was a span of 12 bases. For the CDR3, the DNA is TGTGCCAGCAGCTTAGGGGACGGGGGATATCAGCCCCAGCATTTT. Its translation is CASSLGDGGYQPQHF.

The chain joins TRBV2 to TRBJ2-7; TRBD1 is a possible D gene (6 bases). The CDR3 covers 14 residues. The V end was cut by 5 bases, the J end by 2 bases, with 13 bases between. The germline V gene has CDR1 SNHLY and CDR2 FYNNEI. CDR3 amino acids: CASSRQVLTYEQYF. The DNA for the CDR3 is TGTGCCAGCAGTCGACAGGTTCTAACCTACGAGCAGTACTTC. Drawing the rest from reference TRBV2 and TRBJ2-7, the complete variable domain is EPEVTQTPSHQVTQMGQEVILRCVPISNHLYFYWYRQILGQKVEFLVSFYNNEISEKSEIFDDQFSVERPDGSNFTLKIRSTKLEDSAMYFCASSRQVLTYEQYFGPGTRLTVT.

The chain carries TRBV24-1 and TRBJ2-5; 12 nucleotides line up with TRBD1. V was clipped by 2 bases and J by 4 bases; unmatched bases: 10. The CDR3 has 18 amino acids. Germline assignment: CDR1 KGHDR and CDR2 SFDVKD. The CDR3 spells CATSDSPGQGAVGETQYF. In DNA form, the CDR3 reads TGTGCCACCAGTGATTCGCCGGGACAGGGGGCGGTTGGAGAGACCCAGTACTTC.

The rearrangement links TRBV10-3 to TRBJ2-5; 13 bases are a match to TRBD2. CDR1 is ENHRY, CDR2 SYGVKD, per germline. This CDR3 is 16 amino acids long. J was trimmed by 4 bases and V by 8 bases; bases with no gene match: 10. DNA of the CDR3: TGTGCCATCGCTACTAGCGGGAGGGCGGGAGGAGAGACCCAGTACTTC. This sequence encodes CAIATSGRAGGETQYF.

The chain has TRBV6-5 and TRBJ2-4; 8 bases agree with TRBD2. From germline, CDR1 is MNHEY and CDR2 SVGAGI. This CDR3 contains 15 residues. V was clipped by 5 bases and J by 6 bases; unmatched bases: 9. In DNA form, the CDR3 reads TGTGCCAGCAGTACACGGGGGGGGCGGGCAAACATTCAGTACTTC. Translating gives CASSTRGGRANIQYF.

The V and J genes are TRBV19 and TRBJ2-5; tentative D call: TRBD2 (5 bases). Germline-derived CDR1 and CDR2 are LNHDA and SQIVND (reference sequence). CDR3 size: 14 residues. V was cut by 3 bases and J by 3 bases, with 11 bases left in between. CDR3 protein: CASSIRGFEETQYF. The CDR3 nucleotides read TGTGCCAGTAGTATTCGGGGTTTCGAAGAGACCCAGTACTTC.

The CDR3 DNA follows: TGCGCCAGCATGTACGGCGGGAGTATAGCAGATACGCAGTATTTT. This translates into CASMYGGSIADTQYF. The chain employs TRBV5-1 and TRBJ2-3; 7 bases align to TRBD2. Looked up from germline, CDR1 is SGHRS and CDR2 is YFSETQ. V was clipped by 6 bases and J by 4 bases; unmatched bases: 11. CDR3 size: 15 residues.

This sequence joins TRBV11-2 and TRBJ1-3; D is undetermined. CDR3 length equals 16 residues. CDR1 is SGHAT, CDR2 FQNNGV, per germline. Trimming took off 3 bases at V and 0 bases at J, with 12 bases between the two ends. CDR3 DNA: TGTGCCAGCAGCTTCGACGCCGGGTCCTCTGGAAACACCATATATTTT. Translation: CASSFDAGSSGNTIYF.

The rearrangement joins TRBV2 to TRBJ1-3; 8 bases are a match to TRBD1. This CDR3 contains 15 residues. Trimming took 5 bases from V and 4 from J; bases not matched to a gene: 7. In germline, CDR1 is SNHLY, CDR2 FYNNEI. CDR3 loop: CASSPTGVGGNTIYF. CDR3 sequence (DNA): TGTGCCAGCAGTCCGACAGGGGTTGGGGGAAACACCATATATTTT. Together with reference TRBV2 and TRBJ1-3, the CDR3 gives the full variable domain: EPEVTQTPSHQVTQMGQEVILRCVPISNHLYFYWYRQILGQKVEFLVSFYNNEISEKSEIFDDQFSVERPDGSNFTLKIRSTKLEDSAMYFCASSPTGVGGNTIYFGEGSWLTVV.

This chain joins TRBV5-6 and TRBJ1-1; D ambiguous. Germline V gene lookup returns CDR1 SGHDT and CDR2 YYEEEE. This CDR3 comprises 14 residues. V was cut by 0 bases and J by 3 bases, with 9 bases left in between. The CDR3 sequence: CASSLAGRDTEAFF. For the CDR3, the DNA is TGTGCCAGCAGCTTGGCCGGGAGGGACACTGAAGCTTTCTTT.

The chain has TRBV7-9 and TRBJ2-3; weak D call: TRBD1 (6 bases). CDR3 length equals 14 residues. V lost 5 bases to trimming and J lost 0 bases, with 9 bases between them. Germline V gene lookup returns CDR1 SEHNR and CDR2 FQNEAQ (reference sequence). As DNA, the CDR3 is TGTGCCAGCAGCCGGGACACCAGCACAGATACGCAGTATTTT. As protein: CASSRDTSTDTQYF.